The rows below give T cell receptor beta chains drawn from one sample of a study of Graves' ophthalmopathy and Graves' hyperthyroidism. TCRdb analysed the multiplex PCR reads with MiXCR anew, one entry per CDR3 protein. The profile covers 300,000 to 500,000 distinct CDR3 sequences, with about 16% appearing a single time and approximately 7% taken by the ten largest. Sequenced: peripheral blood. The receptors come from a woman in her late teens or twenties with stable Graves' hyperthyroidism. Each CDR3 is given with its conserved first and last residue. Each record gives: D gene, V gene, J gene, clone size, CDR3 DNA, CDR3 protein. The D gene is left open where the match is weak. Only some rows state a clone size, as once, few, many or a class for expanded clones.

.	TRBV6-1	TRBJ2-2	many	TGTGCCAGCAGTCCGAGGACCGGGGAGCTGTTTTTT	CASSPRTGELFF
TRBD1	TRBV11-1	TRBJ2-7	many	TGTGCCAGCAGCTCTGCTCCGGACAGGTTGGACTACGAGCAGTACTTC	CASSSAPDRLDYEQYF
.	TRBV7-3	TRBJ1-1	.	TGTGCCAGCAGCTTATATGGGAGTGACACTGAAGCTTTCTTT	CASSLYGSDTEAFF
.	TRBV7-8	TRBJ2-5	many	TGTGCCAGCAGCTTAGACTCGCAGGCCCAGTACTTC	CASSLDSQAQYF
TRBD1	TRBV7-9	TRBJ1-6	many	TGTGCCAGCAGACTAGGGACAGGGAGAAATTCACCCCTCCACTTT	CASRLGTGRNSPLHF
.	TRBV6-2/TRBV6-3	TRBJ2-4	few	TGTGCCAGCAGTTTCATTCGAAGAGACATTCAGTACTTC	CASSFIRRDIQYF
.	TRBV14	TRBJ1-6	many	TGTGCCAGCAGCCACAAACCAAATTCACCCCTCCACTTT	CASSHKPNSPLHF
.	TRBV5-1	TRBJ2-7	many	TGCGCCAGCAGCTTGGAAGGCCCCGGGACACTGGGATACGAGCAGTACTTC	CASSLEGPGTLGYEQYF
.	TRBV7-2	TRBJ2-7	many	TGTGCCAGCAGCTTAGCGGCCGGGGTGGTCGGAAACGAGCAGTACTTC	CASSLAAGVVGNEQYF
TRBD1	TRBV24-1	TRBJ1-1	many	TGTGCCACCAGTGGACAGGGTGGTGACACTGAAGCTTTCTTT	CATSGQGGDTEAFF
.	TRBV20-1	TRBJ1-5	few	TGCAGTGCTAGGGACAACAATCAGCCCCAGCATTTT	CSARDNNQPQHF
TRBD1	TRBV27	TRBJ2-7	many	TGTGCCAGCAGTTCCGAGGACAGGGGCCCCTACGAGCAGTACTTC	CASSSEDRGPYEQYF
TRBD1	TRBV29-1	TRBJ2-2	few	TGCAGCGCTACGGACAGGGCGGGCACCGGGGAGCTGTTTTTT	CSATDRAGTGELFF
.	TRBV11-3	TRBJ2-7	.	TGTGCCAGCAGCTTACCACTACGGGAGCAGTACTTC	CASSLPLREQYF
.	TRBV6-5	TRBJ2-3	few	TGTGCCAGCAGTTACTCGGGGGGAAGCACAGATACGCAGTATTTT	CASSYSGGSTDTQYF
TRBD1	TRBV7-2	TRBJ1-1	few	TGTGCCAGCAGCCAGGGGGGGGCGAATATTGAAGCTTTCTTT	CASSQGGANIEAFF
TRBD1	TRBV7-2	TRBJ1-1	many	TGTGCCAGCAGCTCCGACAGGGTATGGACTGAAGCTTTCTTT	CASSSDRVWTEAFF
.	TRBV6-5	TRBJ2-5	many	TGTGCCAGCAGTTACGAACCAACAGGGATTGGGGAGACCCAGTACTTC	CASSYEPTGIGETQYF
.	TRBV27	TRBJ1-2	many	TGTGCCAGCAGTTTAACAGGGACCACTAACTATGGCTACACCTTC	CASSLTGTTNYGYTF
.	TRBV2	TRBJ1-1	many	TGTGCCAGCAGACGAGGGGTACGGAGGAACACTGAAGCTTTCTTT	CASRRGVRRNTEAFF
.	TRBV7-2	TRBJ2-7	many	TGTGCCAGCAGCTTAGCCAGGAAGGTAGGCTACGAGCAGTACTTC	CASSLARKVGYEQYF
.	TRBV7-9	TRBJ1-6	many	TGTGCCAGCAGCCAGGATAATTCACCCCTCCACTTT	CASSQDNSPLHF
.	TRBV4-1	TRBJ2-5	many	TGCGCCAGCAGCCAAGATGGGGCTAGCGAATTTCAAGAGACCCAGTACTTC	CASSQDGASEFQETQYF
.	TRBV11-2	TRBJ2-5	many	TGTGCCAGCAGCACCCGACCCGACCAAGAGACCCAGTACTTC	CASSTRPDQETQYF
.	TRBV12-3/TRBV12-4	TRBJ1-2	many	TGTGCCAGCAGTTTAGTTAGGCGATGGAGACAAGGGGGCTACACCTTC	CASSLVRRWRQGGYTF
.	TRBV12-5	TRBJ2-2	.	TGTGCTAGTGGGAATTCGGAGGCAGGGAGGACCGGGGAGCTGTTTTTT	CASGNSEAGRTGELFF
.	TRBV12-3/TRBV12-4	TRBJ2-7	many	TGTGCCAGCAGTTTTATAACCCACGAGCAGTACTTC	CASSFITHEQYF
.	TRBV6-1	TRBJ2-7	many	TGTGCCGTACGCCCCCTCCGGGAGCAGTACTTC	CAVRPLREQYF
TRBD2	TRBV5-6	TRBJ2-2	.	TGTGCCAGCAGCTTTGTGACTAGCGGTCGTACGAACACCGGGGAGCTGTTTTTT	CASSFVTSGRTNTGELFF
TRBD1	TRBV10-2	TRBJ2-2	many	TGCGCCAGCATCGTTCGAGACAGGGGGTCCGGGGAGCTGTTTTTT	CASIVRDRGSGELFF
.	TRBV5-1	TRBJ2-7	many	TGCGCCAGCAGCTTTGGGGGGACAACCATTTACGAGCAGTACTTC	CASSFGGTTIYEQYF
TRBD2	TRBV12-3/TRBV12-4	TRBJ2-5	many	TGTGCCAGCAGTTTTAGCCACGGGAGGGAGACCCAGTACTTC	CASSFSHGRETQYF
.	TRBV4-1	TRBJ1-5	.	TGCGCCAGCAGCCAAGACAGGATCAATCAGCCCCAGCATTTT	CASSQDRINQPQHF
.	TRBV6-5	TRBJ2-7	.	TGTGCCAGCAGTTACCGGATTTCCAGCCTATACGAGCAGTACTTC	CASSYRISSLYEQYF
.	TRBV7-9	TRBJ1-2	many	TGTGCCAGCAGCTCATTCGGGGACGGTGGCTACACCTTC	CASSSFGDGGYTF
.	TRBV5-1	TRBJ1-5	.	TGCGCCAGCAGCTTTCAGGGTGGCAATCAGCCCCAGCATTTT	CASSFQGGNQPQHF
TRBD2	TRBV6-2/TRBV6-3	TRBJ2-7	.	TGTGCCAGCAGTTACCTCCGGACTAGCGGGAGAAGGTCCTACGAGCAGTACTTC	CASSYLRTSGRRSYEQYF
.	TRBV20-1	TRBJ1-2	many	TGCAGTGCTAGAGATGGGCAGGGGTGGAGTGGCTACACCTTC	CSARDGQGWSGYTF
.	TRBV7-2	TRBJ2-4	.	TGTGCCAGCAGCTCCGAGGGGAACATTCAGTACTTC	CASSSEGNIQYF
TRBD1	TRBV20-1	TRBJ1-3	many	TGCAGTGCTAGACCCGCGTCCGGGACAGGGACTGGAAACACCATATATTTT	CSARPASGTGTGNTIYF
TRBD1	TRBV6-2/TRBV6-3	TRBJ1-5	many	TGTGCCAGCAGTTACGGTGGCAGGGGGCGAGTCAATCAGCCCCAGCATTTT	CASSYGGRGRVNQPQHF
.	TRBV18	TRBJ1-2	many	TGTGCCAGCTCACCACCAGGACGGTTTAGTGGCTACACCTTC	CASSPPGRFSGYTF
.	TRBV7-9	TRBJ1-2	many	TGTGCCAGCAGCCCACGGACAAACTATGGCTACACCTTC	CASSPRTNYGYTF
.	TRBV6-1	TRBJ1-1	many	TGTGCCAGCTTTCGGGGCGAAGCTTTCTTT	CASFRGEAFF
.	TRBV11-2	TRBJ1-1	.	TGTGCCAGCAGCTCCGACCTAGAAGCTTTCTTT	CASSSDLEAFF
.	TRBV12-3/TRBV12-4	TRBJ1-2	many	TGTGCCAGCAGTTCACTAACAGGGTATGGCTACACCTTC	CASSSLTGYGYTF
.	TRBV25-1	TRBJ1-1	many	TGTGCCAGCAGCGACGGACAGTACACTGAAGCTTTCTTT	CASSDGQYTEAFF
TRBD1	TRBV24-1	TRBJ2-2	many	TGTGCCACAGACAGGGGGGACACCGGGGAGCTGTTTTTT	CATDRGDTGELFF
.	TRBV20-1	TRBJ2-5	many	TGCAGTGCTAGTAAGGACGAAGCAAACTTGTACCAAGAGACCCAGTACTTC	CSASKDEANLYQETQYF
TRBD1	TRBV7-2	TRBJ2-5	many	TGTGCCAGCGGCACCCCGGGACAGGGGATAGAGACCCAGTACTTC	CASGTPGQGIETQYF
.	TRBV12-3/TRBV12-4	TRBJ1-1	many	TGTGCCAGCAGTTCTGGGGGTACCCAGAACACTGAAGCTTTCTTT	CASSSGGTQNTEAFF